This T cell receptor (beta chain) comes out of a study of T cell responses to AZD1222 COVID-19 vaccine. V gave up 0 bases and J gave up 6 bases, with 6 bases separating them. The CDR3 contains 12 residues. The V gene's germline CDR1 is SGHRS and CDR2 YFSETQ. General study findings and limits: The span of vaccine-associated CD4 TCRs extended across spike, with dominance at 160-218 and 743-854. Repertoire sampling was restricted to post-peak T cell response timepoints. At baseline, just a handful of AZD1222 recipients tested seropositive.

Here immunoSEQ multiplex PCR was the method, and the copy in TCRdb shows in-frame clones only, minus some. The profile shows 80,000 to 100,000 clones, 80% to 90% of them singletons. Note on this clone: Its antigen remains unidentified.

V is TRBV5-1 and J is TRBJ1-2; no clear D gene. The starting material was peripheral blood, obtained 28 days after the second AZD1222 dose. This TCR derives from an adult who received the AZD1222 COVID-19 vaccine. For the CDR3, the DNA is TGCGCCAGCAGCTTGGATGGCCATGGCTACACCTTC. Translating it yields CASSLDGHGYTF.